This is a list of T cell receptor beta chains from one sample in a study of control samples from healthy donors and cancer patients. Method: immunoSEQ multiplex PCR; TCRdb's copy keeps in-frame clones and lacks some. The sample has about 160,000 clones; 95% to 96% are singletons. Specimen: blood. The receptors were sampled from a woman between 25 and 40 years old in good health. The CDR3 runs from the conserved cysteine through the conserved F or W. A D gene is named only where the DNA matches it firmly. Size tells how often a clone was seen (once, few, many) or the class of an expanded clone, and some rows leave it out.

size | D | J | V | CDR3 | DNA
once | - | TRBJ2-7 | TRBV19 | CASSAGQTYEQYF | TGTGCCAGTAGCGCGGGACAGACCTACGAGCAGTACTTC
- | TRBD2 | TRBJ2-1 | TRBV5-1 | CASSLAGTSGNNEQFF | TGCGCCAGCAGCTTGGCTGGGACTAGCGGAAACAATGAGCAGTTCTTC
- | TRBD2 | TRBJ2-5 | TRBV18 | CASSPLAGDGETQYF | TGTGCCAGCTCACCGCTAGCGGGGGACGGGGAGACCCAGTACTTC
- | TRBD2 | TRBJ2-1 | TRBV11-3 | CASSTGTSGIYNEQFF | TGTGCCAGCAGCACGGGGACTAGCGGGATCTACAATGAGCAGTTCTTC
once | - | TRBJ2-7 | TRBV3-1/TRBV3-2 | CASSPGKGGEYEQYF | TGTGCCAGCAGCCCGGGAAAAGGAGGGGAATACGAGCAGTACTTC
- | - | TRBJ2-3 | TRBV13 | CASSLRDDTQYF | TGTGCCAGCAGCCTCAGGGATGATACGCAGTATTTT
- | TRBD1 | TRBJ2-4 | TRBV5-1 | CASSRTGSENIQYF | TGCGCCAGCAGTCGGACAGGGTCGGAAAACATTCAGTACTTC
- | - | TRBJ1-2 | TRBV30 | CAWTQGRGGGYTF | TGTGCCTGGACCCAGGGGAGGGGAGGAGGCTACACCTTC
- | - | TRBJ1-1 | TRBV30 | CAWSARLRVDTEAFF | TGTGCCTGGAGTGCCCGATTAAGGGTGGACACTGAAGCTTTCTTT
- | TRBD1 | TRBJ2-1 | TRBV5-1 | CASRAPGQGTTEQFF | TGCGCCAGCAGGGCCCCGGGACAGGGGACGACTGAGCAGTTCTTC
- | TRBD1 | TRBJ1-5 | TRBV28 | CASKWGTVDNQPQHF | TGTGCCAGCAAATGGGGGACAGTAGATAATCAGCCCCAGCATTTT
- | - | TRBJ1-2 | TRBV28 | CASSSHQQGLAGYTF | TGTGCCAGCAGTTCACACCAACAGGGCTTGGCGGGCTACACCTTC
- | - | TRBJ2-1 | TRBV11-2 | CASSLSLSNEQFF | TGTGCCAGCAGCTTAAGCCTTAGCAATGAGCAGTTCTTC
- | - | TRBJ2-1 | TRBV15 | CATSRGGAGNEQFF | TGTGCCACCAGCAGAGGGGGGGCAGGGAATGAGCAGTTCTTC
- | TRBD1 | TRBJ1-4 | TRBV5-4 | CASSSGTERTNEKLFF | TGTGCCAGCAGCTCCGGGACAGAGAGAACTAATGAAAAACTGTTTTTT
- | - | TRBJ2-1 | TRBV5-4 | CASSLSGPYNEQFF | TGTGCCAGCAGCTTAAGCGGGCCCTACAATGAGCAGTTCTTC
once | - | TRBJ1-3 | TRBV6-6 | CASRPLGSGNTIYF | TGTGCCAGCAGACCATTGGGCTCTGGAAACACCATATATTTT
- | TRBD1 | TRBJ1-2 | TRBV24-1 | CATSDPTGGSNGYTF | TGTGCCACCAGTGACCCGACAGGGGGCTCGAATGGCTACACCTTC
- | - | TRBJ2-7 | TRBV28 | CASGPPRVGNEQYF | TGTGCCAGCGGGCCGCCCAGGGTCGGAAACGAGCAGTACTTC
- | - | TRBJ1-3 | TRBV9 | CASSPPQRWNTIYF | TGTGCCAGCAGCCCTCCCCAGAGGTGGAACACCATATATTTT
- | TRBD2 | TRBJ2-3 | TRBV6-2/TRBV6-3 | CASSSGGATDTQYF | TGTGCCAGCAGTAGCGGGGGGGCCACAGATACGCAGTATTTT
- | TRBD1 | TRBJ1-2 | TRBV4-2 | CASSQGQGGYTF | TGTGCCAGCAGCCAGGGACAGGGCGGCTACACCTTC
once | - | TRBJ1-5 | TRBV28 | CASSSRWGPQHF | TGTGCCAGCAGTTCCCGTTGGGGGCCCCAGCATTTT
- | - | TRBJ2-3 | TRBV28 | CASSSDRTKNTDTQYF | TGTGCCAGCAGTTCTGACAGAACAAAAAACACAGATACGCAGTATTTT
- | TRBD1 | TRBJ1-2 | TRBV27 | CASSLQGDYGYTF | TGTGCCAGCAGTTTACAGGGGGACTATGGCTACACCTTC
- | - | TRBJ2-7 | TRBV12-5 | CASGLAGRIEQYF | TGTGCTAGTGGTTTGGCCGGACGGATCGAGCAGTACTTC
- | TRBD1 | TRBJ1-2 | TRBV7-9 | CASSGTGANYGYTF | TGTGCCAGCAGCGGGACAGGGGCTAACTATGGCTACACCTTC
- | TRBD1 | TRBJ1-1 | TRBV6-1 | CASSEPGQGVRVEAFF | TGTGCCAGCAGTGAACCGGGACAGGGGGTTCGGGTTGAAGCTTTCTTT
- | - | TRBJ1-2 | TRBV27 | CASSFYSDYGYTF | TGTGCCAGCAGTTTTTACAGCGACTATGGCTACACCTTC
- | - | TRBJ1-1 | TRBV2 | CASSDWITSNTEAFF | TGTGCCAGCAGTGATTGGATCACCTCGAACACTGAAGCTTTCTTT
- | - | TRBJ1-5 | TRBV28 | CASSLVGGQPQHF | TGTGCCAGCAGTTTGGTGGGGGGTCAGCCCCAGCATTTT
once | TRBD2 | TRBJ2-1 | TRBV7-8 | CASSPGLAGASEKNEQFF | TGTGCCAGCAGCCCTGGACTAGCGGGAGCATCCGAAAAGAATGAGCAGTTCTTC
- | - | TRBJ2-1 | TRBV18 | CASSHIEQFF | TGTGCCAGCTCACATATTGAGCAGTTCTTC
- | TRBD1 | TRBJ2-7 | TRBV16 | CASSPPRDRGLSYEQYF | TGTGCCAGCAGCCCCCCCAGGGACAGGGGCCTCTCCTACGAGCAGTACTTC
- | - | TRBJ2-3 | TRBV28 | CASSFRAGPPCDYSSSTDTQYF | TGTGCCAGCAGTTTTCGTGCAGGCCCCCCCTGCGACTATTCTTCTAGCACAGATACGCAGTATTTT
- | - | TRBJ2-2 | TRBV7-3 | CASSLLSGGELFF | TGTGCCAGCAGCTTACTGAGCGGAGGGGAGCTGTTTTTT
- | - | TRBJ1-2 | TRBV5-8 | CASSPLGGLAGYTF | TGTGCCAGCAGCCCACTTGGGGGCCTGGCGGGCTACACCTTC
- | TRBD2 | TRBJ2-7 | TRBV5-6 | CASSLAGLAIYEQYF | TGTGCCAGCAGCTTGGCCGGACTAGCGATTTACGAGCAGTACTTC
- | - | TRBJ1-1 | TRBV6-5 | CASSYQNTEAFF | TGTGCCAGCAGTTATCAAAACACTGAAGCTTTCTTT
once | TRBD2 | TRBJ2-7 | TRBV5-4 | CASSSGLAGTSDEQYF | TGTGCCAGCAGCTCGGGACTAGCGGGGACTTCTGACGAGCAGTACTTC
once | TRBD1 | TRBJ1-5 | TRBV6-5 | CASSFLDRDNQPQHF | TGTGCCAGCAGTTTTTTGGACAGGGATAATCAGCCCCAGCATTTT
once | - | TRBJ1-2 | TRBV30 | CAWTNRESRYGYTF | TGTGCCTGGACCAACAGGGAATCTAGGTATGGCTACACCTTC
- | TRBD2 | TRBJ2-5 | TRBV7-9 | CASSLREGRETQYF | TGTGCCAGCAGCTTAAGGGAGGGCCGAGAGACCCAGTACTTC
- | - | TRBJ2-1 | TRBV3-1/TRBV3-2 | CASRGPQGQFF | TGTGCCAGCAGAGGACCCCAGGGGCAGTTCTTC
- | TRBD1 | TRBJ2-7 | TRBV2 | CASSGDRRYEQYF | TGTGCCAGCAGTGGGGACAGGAGGTACGAGCAGTACTTC
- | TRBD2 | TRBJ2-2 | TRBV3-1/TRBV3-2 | CASSTAGYTGELFF | TGTGCCAGCTCGACAGCGGGGTACACCGGGGAGCTGTTTTTT
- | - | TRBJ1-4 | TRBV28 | CASRRRANEKLFF | TGTGCCAGCAGACGGCGTGCTAATGAAAAACTGTTTTTT
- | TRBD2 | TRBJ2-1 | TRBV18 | CASSPPGLAYNEQFF | TGTGCCAGCTCACCACCTGGACTAGCCTACAATGAGCAGTTCTTC
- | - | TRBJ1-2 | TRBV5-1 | CASSFRNRAIGGDGYTF | TGCGCCAGCAGTTTCCGAAACCGGGCCATCGGGGGAGATGGCTACACCTTC
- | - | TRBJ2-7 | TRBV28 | CASSLGRGHEQYF | TGTGCCAGCAGTTTGGGCAGGGGACACGAGCAGTACTTC
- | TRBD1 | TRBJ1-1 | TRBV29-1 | CSVDRGQGPVVGEAFF | TGCAGCGTGGACAGGGGACAGGGGCCCGTTGTGGGTGAAGCTTTCTTT
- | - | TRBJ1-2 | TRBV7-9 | CASSLLDSSNYGYTF | TGTGCCAGCAGCTTACTGGACAGTTCTAACTATGGCTACACCTTC
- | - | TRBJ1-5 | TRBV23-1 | CASSRPGFSNQPQHF | TGCGCCAGCAGTCGGCCGGGTTTTAGCAATCAGCCCCAGCATTTT